One sample yielded the 20 T cell receptor beta chains listed below, sequenced in a study of blood T cells in healthy people across ages. Next came a second PCR, run for roughly 6 to 11 cycles, which used a sample-barcoded 5' primer along with a J-beta primer mix. One entry per CDR3 protein results from TCRdb running MiXCR on the 5' RACE reads. In the table there are 600,000 or so distinct CDR3 sequences, less than 35% of which are singletons. The sample consisted of blood. These receptors came from an elderly woman in good health.

This clonotype was picked up many times. The chain combines TRBV20-1 with TRBJ2-7; the match to TRBD1 covers 9 bases. Germline CDR1 and CDR2: DFQATT and SNEGSKA (reference sequence). The CDR3 length is 14 residues. J was trimmed by 4 bases and V by 6 bases; bases with no gene match: 10. The chain's CDR3 is CSASRGGQGYEQYF. The CDR3 bases are TGCAGTGCCAGCAGGGGGGGACAGGGTTACGAGCAGTACTTC.

This clonotype has only a few counts. This chain uses TRBV20-1 with TRBJ2-5; 9 nucleotides match TRBD2. The CDR3 is made up of 13 amino acids. Per the germline V gene, CDR1 is DFQATT and CDR2 is SNEGSKA (reference sequence). V shed 7 bases, J shed 5 bases, and the junction held 8 bases outside the gene matches. CDR3 sequence (DNA): TGCAGTGGAGGCGGGGGGGCCGGGGAGACCCAGTACTTC. Encoded protein: CSGGGGAGETQYF.

This clonotype appeared many times. The gene calls are TRBV21-1 and TRBJ1-2; whether TRBD1, the table's D call, matches the DNA was not checked. TRBV21-1 is a documented pseudogene. The CDR3 covers 12 residues. The CDR3 region is CASSSGGGGYTF. In DNA, the CDR3 is TGTGCCAGCAGCAGTGGAGGGGGTGGCTACACCTTC.

Of note for this clonotype: A read error is possible here, since a much larger clone lies one base away. This chain links TRBV3-1 with TRBJ2-3, with D possibly being TRBD2 (6 bases). CDR1 LGHDT and CDR2 YNNKEL come from the germline V gene (reference sequence). The CDR3 has 17 residues. CDR3 in DNA: TGTGCCAGCAGCCAAGCTTGGTCTAGCGACAGCACAGATACGCGGTATTTT. It is translated as CASSQAWSSDSTDTRYF.

This clonotype appeared many times. The J gene is TRBJ2-7, the V gene TRBV20-1; 7 nucleotides align to TRBD1. CDR1 and CDR2 from the germline V gene are DFQATT and SNEGSKA (reference sequence). Trimming cost V 0 bases and J 5 bases; bases outside gene matches: 4. The CDR3 contains 13 residues. Here the CDR3 DNA reads TGCAGTGCTAGAGATGACAGGGCCGACGAGCAGTACTTC. As protein: CSARDDRADEQYF.

This clonotype was observed a few times. A much larger clone lies a single base off, so this may be a read error. The V gene is TRBV30, the J gene TRBJ2-7, with a weak D call TRBD1 (6 bases). The CDR3 totals 11 residues. The germline gives CDR1 GTSNPN, CDR2 SVGIG (reference sequence). The CDR3 DNA reads as TGTACCTATTCGACAGGATACGAGCAGTACTTC. It is translated as CTYSTGYEQYF. Full variable domain (missing parts from reference TRBV30 and TRBJ2-7): SQTIHQWPATLVQPVGSPLSLECTVEGTSNPNLYWYRQAAGRGLQLLFYSVGIGQISSEVPQNLSASRPQDRQFILSSKKLLLSDSGFYLCTYSTGYEQYFGPGTRLTVT.

V is TRBV7-3 and J is TRBJ2-1, with TRBD2 matching over 8 bases. Germline lookup yields CDR1 SGHTA and CDR2 FQGTGA. The CDR3 covers 16 residues. Losses at the gene ends were 1 base for V and 7 bases for J; bases not matched to a gene: 9. CDR3 nucleotides: TGTGCCAGCAGCTTAAGATTCGGGGGGGGCAAGAATGAGCAGTTCTTC. It encodes CASSLRFGGGKNEQFF.

As regards this clonotype: A much larger clone sits a single nucleotide away, making a read error possible. The chain recombines TRBV6-5 with TRBJ1-5, with D possibly being TRBD1 (6 bases). Looked up from germline, CDR1 is MNHEY and CDR2 is SVGAGI. The CDR3 runs 15 residues. CDR3 residues: CANSEQGAGNQPQHF. The CDR3 DNA sequence: TGTGCCAACAGTGAACAGGGAGCGGGCAATCAGCCCCAGCATTTT.

The genes are TRBV7-9 and TRBJ1-1; D remains ambiguous. The CDR3 consists of 14 residues. V gave up 1 base and J gave up 5 bases, with 11 bases separating them. The V gene's germline CDR1 is SEHNR and CDR2 FQNEAQ (reference sequence). The CDR3 here is CASSLGWGRTEAFF. For the CDR3, the DNA is TGTGCCAGCAGCTTAGGGTGGGGAAGGACTGAAGCTTTCTTT. The entire variable domain, with the rest obtained from reference TRBV7-9 and TRBJ1-1, is as follows: DTGVSQNPRHKITKRGQNVTFRCDPISEHNRLYWYRQTLGQGPEFLTYFQNEAQLEKSRLLSDRFSAERPKGSFSTLEIQRTEQGDSAMYLCASSLGWGRTEAFFGQGTRLTVV.

This clonotype has more than one count but fewer than ten. The chain employs TRBV20-1 and TRBJ2-1; 7 nucleotides align to TRBD1. This CDR3 contains 13 residues. The V gene end was trimmed by 2 bases and the J gene end by 3 bases; junction bases not matched to a gene: 1. The germline CDR1 and CDR2 sequences are DFQATT and SNEGSKA (reference sequence). The CDR3 is CSARQGVYNEQFF. The DNA for the CDR3 is TGCAGTGCTAGACAGGGGGTCTACAATGAGCAGTTCTTC.

With respect to this clonotype: An end of the junction differs from the germline gene, which may be a read error. The CDR3 loop is CAGSLAGLAKNIQYF. The CDR3 nucleotides are TGTGCCGGCAGTTTAGCGGGATTAGCCAAAAACATTCAGTACTTC. The chain recombines TRBV28 with TRBJ2-4, with TRBD2 identical over 8 bases. Germline-derived CDR1 and CDR2 are MDHEN and SYDVKM. CDR3 length: 15 amino acids.

The rearrangement links TRBV7-9 to TRBJ1-1; weak D call: TRBD1 (6 bases). Trimming took 1 base from V and 4 from J, leaving 13 bases between them. The CDR3 is 15 amino acids. In germline, CDR1 is SEHNR, CDR2 FQNEAQ (reference sequence). The CDR3 loop is CASSLEGDRATEAFF. The CDR3 DNA reads as TGTGCCAGCAGCTTAGAGGGGGATCGGGCCACTGAAGCTTTCTTT.

J is TRBJ1-3 and V is TRBV28; tentative D call: TRBD1 (5 bases). Trimming took 4 bases from V and 0 from J, leaving 10 bases between them. The CDR3 length is 15 residues. Germline assignment: CDR1 MDHEN and CDR2 SYDVKM. CDR3 region: CASSSTALSGNTIYF. The CDR3 DNA follows: TGTGCCAGCAGTTCGACAGCTCTCTCTGGAAACACCATATATTTT.

Comment on this clonotype: One end of the junction is discordant with germline, which a read error may explain. The chain uses TRBV7-3 and TRBJ2-1, with 11 bases fitting TRBD1. The V gene's germline CDR1 is SGHTA and CDR2 FQGTGA. The CDR3 covers 15 residues. The CDR3 loop reads CASSPGQGAYNEQSF. Written as DNA, the CDR3 is TGTGCCAGCAGCCCTGGACAGGGGGCTTACAATGAGCAGTCCTTC. Looking up the rest from reference TRBV7-3 and TRBJ2-1 gives the full variable domain: GAGVSQTPSNKVTEKGKYVELRCDPISGHTALYWYRQSLGQGPEFLIYFQGTGAADDSGLPNDRFFAVRPEGSVSTLKIQRTERGDSAVYLCASSPGQGAYNEQSFGPGTRLTVL.

This clonotype was observed at least ten times. The CDR3: CASSLRGGAGRNEQFF. CDR3 bases: TGTGCCAGCAGCCTACGCGGGGGGGCCGGACGGAATGAGCAGTTCTTC. The V call is TRBV11-1, the J call TRBJ2-1, with 9 bases lining up with TRBD2. Germline CDR1 and CDR2: SGHAT and FQDESV (reference sequence). Losses at the gene ends were 5 bases for V and 7 bases for J; bases not matched to a gene: 12. There are 16 residues in the CDR3.

This clonotype was recorded once. Given a much more abundant clone one base away, this may be a read error. The V gene is TRBV4-3, the J gene TRBJ1-5; maybe TRBD1 (5 bases). The V end was cut by 0 bases, the J end by 4 bases, with 16 bases between. The germline CDR1 and CDR2 sequences are LGHNA and YSLEER. The CDR3 sequence is 17 residues long. CDR3 region: CASSQDLGLGRNQPQHF. The CDR3 coding sequence is TGCGCCAGCAGCCAAGATTTAGGACTGGGACGAAATCAGCCCCAGCATTTT.

The sample holds many counts of this clonotype. This sequence joins TRBV6-6 and TRBJ1-2; D gene uncertain. Trimming pared 10 bases from V and 8 bases from J, leaving 20 bases between. The germline gives CDR1 MNHNY, CDR2 SVGAGI (reference sequence). The CDR3 totals 13 residues. The CDR3 DNA reads as TGTGCCATCCCGAGGGAGGAATTGGGAGGCTACACCTTC. It codes for CAIPREELGGYTF.

This chain joins TRBV20-1 and TRBJ2-7; D is unclear. The tail of the sequence fits TRBJ2-5 better, so the J call may be wrong. The CDR3 spans 13 residues. From germline, CDR1 is DFQATT and CDR2 SNEGSKA (reference sequence). CDR3 nucleotide sequence: TGCAGTGCTAGGGTTGGTCAGTTGGAGACCCAGTACTTC. This sequence encodes CSARVGQLETQYF.

The J gene is TRBJ2-1, the V gene TRBV7-9, with D possibly TRBD1 on 6 matching bases. Trimming removed 7 bases at V and 0 bases at J, with 13 bases between. Per germline, CDR1 SEHNR and CDR2 FQNEAQ (reference sequence). The CDR3 runs to 15 residues. The CDR3 nucleotides read TGTGCCAGCACGTCCAGGGGCAGCTCCTACAATGAGCAGTTCTTC. Translated: CASTSRGSSYNEQFF.

In regard to this clonotype: A read error may be the cause here, since a much bigger clone is one base away. V is TRBV20-1 and J is TRBJ1-2, with 10 positions matching TRBD1. The germline gives CDR1 DFQATT, CDR2 SNEGSKA (reference sequence). The CDR3 has 16 amino acids. Trimming at V came to 5 bases and at J to 4 bases, leaving 13 bases not matched to a gene. CDR3 sequence (DNA): TGCAGTGCTCCCGGGACAGGGGACTCTATTTTCTATGGCTACACCTTC. Amino acids: CSAPGTGDSIFYGYTF.